What follows are 9 T cell receptor beta chains derived from one specimen sequenced in a study of blood T cells in healthy people across ages. A sample-barcoded 5' primer and a J-beta primer mix were used in a second PCR of about 7 to 11 cycles. From the 5' RACE reads, TCRdb called clonotypes with MiXCR, one entry per CDR3 protein. The table shows roughly 730,000 distinct CDR3 sequences, with just over 55% occurring only once. The source material was blood. Source of these receptors: a man aged 40-49 years in good health.

This rearrangement joins TRBV12-3 or TRBV12-4 to TRBJ2-7, with a possible D match to TRBD2 (6 bases). The V gene lost 5 bases and the J gene lost 1 base, with 18 bases spanning the gap. This CDR3 has 16 residues. The CDR3 spells CASSPGWAAGSYEQYF. The DNA of the CDR3 is TGTGCCAGCAGTCCCGGATGGGCAGCGGGTTCCTACGAGCAGTACTTC.

The chain recombines TRBV27 with TRBJ2-7, with 11 positions matching TRBD2. The better agreement between TRBJ2-5 and the DNA end casts doubt on the J call. The CDR3 has 16 residues. Germline lookup yields CDR1 MNHEY and CDR2 SMNVEV (reference sequence). The CDR3 DNA sequence: TGTGCCAGCAGTTTATTAGCGGGGGGGCGTGGGGAGACCCAGTACTTC. As protein: CASSLLAGGRGETQYF.

This clonotype was seen a few times. This chain joins TRBV5-1 and TRBJ2-5; 12 nucleotides agree with TRBD2. The CDR3 is 16 amino acids. Trimming removed 4 bases from V and 2 bases from J; junction bases left unmatched: 6. Germline V gives CDR1 SGHRS, CDR2 YFSETQ. CDR3 residues: CASSQGLAGNQETQYF. The CDR3 nucleotides are TGCGCCAGCAGCCAAGGACTAGCGGGGAATCAAGAGACCCAGTACTTC.

This clonotype was recorded a few times. V and J are TRBV28 and TRBJ2-7; perhaps D is TRBD1 or TRBD2 (6 bases each). The CDR3 is made up of 15 amino acids. Germline-derived CDR1 and CDR2 are MDHEN and SYDVKM. Deletions cut 6 bases from V and 5 bases from J, with 20 bases between. The CDR3 region is CASSSPRGGGNEQYF. The CDR3 DNA sequence: TGTGCCAGCAGCTCTCCAAGAGGAGGGGGGAACGAGCAGTACTTC.

The V call is TRBV15, the J call TRBJ2-1; the match to TRBD1 covers 7 bases. CDR1 is LNHNV and CDR2 is YYDKDF in the germline V gene (reference sequence). The CDR3 runs 16 residues. V lost 3 bases, J lost 2 bases, and 7 bases stayed unmatched. In DNA, the CDR3 is TGTGCCACCAGCAGCGGGATACAGGGGACCTACAATGAGCAGTTCTTC. Translated, it gives CATSSGIQGTYNEQFF.

The chain joins TRBV19 to TRBJ2-3; tentatively, D is TRBD2 (5 bases). Germline lookup yields CDR1 LNHDA and CDR2 SQIVND (reference sequence). CDR3 length: 15 residues. Trimming shortened V by 2 bases and J by 1 base, and 10 bases separated the two germline ends. The CDR3: CASSIIPAGTDTQYF. The CDR3 DNA sequence: TGTGCCAGTAGTATAATCCCAGCGGGCACAGATACGCAGTATTTT.

This clonotype has only a few counts. The chain has TRBV6-1 and TRBJ2-5, with TRBD1 identical over 9 bases. Germline V gene data show CDR1 as MNHNS and CDR2 as SASEGT. The length of the CDR3 is 16 residues. V dropped 3 bases and J dropped 11; count of bases not matched to a gene: 16. This CDR3 reads CASSEGVGTGSNEQYF. The CDR3 nucleotides read TGTGCCAGCAGTGAGGGAGTAGGGACAGGGTCCAATGAGCAGTACTTC.

J is TRBJ2-7 and V is TRBV7-2; 11 positions agree with TRBD2. The CDR3 runs 16 residues. The ends lost 1 base at V and 8 bases at J; junction bases unmatched: 10. Germline V CDR1 and CDR2: SGHTA, FQGNSA. The chain's CDR3 is CASSLVGTSGSHKQYF. CDR3 bases: TGTGCCAGCAGCTTAGTTGGGACTAGCGGCTCTCACAAGCAGTACTTC.

This clonotype was found many times. The CDR3 region has the DNA TGTGCCAGCAGTGATTTGGGAGGGACTACAGATACGCAGTATTTT. Its translation is CASSDLGGTTDTQYF. V usage is TRBV2 and J usage is TRBJ2-3; 7 bases line up with TRBD2. From germline, CDR1 is SNHLY and CDR2 FYNNEI. The CDR3 sequence is 15 residues long. Trimming removed 3 bases from V and 3 bases from J; junction bases left unmatched: 6.